The T cell receptor (beta chain) described here comes from a study of vaccination and CD4 T cells after COVID-19. Oncomine TCR Beta short-read sequencing was applied to DNA from cultured CD4+ T cells. Each CDR3 protein gets one entry after TCRdb re-called the PCR reads with MiXCR. The sample yields 8,000 to 10,000 distinct CDR3 sequences, roughly two thirds seen once. V gave up 2 bases and J gave up 8 bases; unmatched junction bases: 14. The CDR3 is 19 residues long. CDR1 and CDR2 (germline): SGHTA, FQGTGA. Treatment defined: approximately nine-day PBMC culture with coronavirus spike peptide pools or control peptides (ViraFEST assay). The sample holds one count of this clonotype. Antigen: not known.

The sequence was collected from a human donor who had recovered from COVID-19. The chain couples TRBV7-3 to TRBJ2-2, with 13 bases aligning to TRBD2. The source was CD4+ T cells from blood, cultured in vitro, collected before SARS-CoV-2 vaccination. For the CDR3, the DNA is TGTGCCAGCAGCTTATATCTGAGGGGACTAGCGGGATCGACTGGGGAGCTGTTTTTT. Protein: CASSLYLRGLAGSTGELFF.